This T cell receptor beta chain was documented in a study of human T cells and chemical hapten exposure. Study outcomes and limitations: Unchanged with DPC sensitization were TCRs above 1 in 1000 frequency.

The CDR3 contains 15 residues. Germline loops: CDR1 SGHDT, CDR2 YYEEEE. V dropped 4 bases and J dropped 2; count of bases not matched to a gene: 6. This clonotype was picked up many times. Its antigen is unidentified. Time point defined: pre-sensitization, week 0. Sample treatment: therapeutic diphenylcyclopropenone sensitization with weekly scalp DPC. Using its own MiXCR run on the RACE reads, TCRdb lists one record per CDR3 protein. This sample has tens of thousands of distinct CDR3 sequences, with more than 9% found just once. This specimen consisted of whole blood, obtained in connection with sensitization to the hapten diphenylcyclopropenone (DPC). The TCR was taken from a man in his forties with alopecia areata. Some clones in this sample may be carry-over from other donors' samples. The V gene is TRBV5-6, the J gene TRBJ2-5; TRBD1 matches at 9 bases. CDR3 residues: CASSLLGQGQETQYF. As DNA, the CDR3 is TGTGCCAGCAGCCTATTAGGACAGGGGCAAGAGACCCAGTACTTC.